The 21 T cell receptor beta chains below all came from one sample that was sequenced in a study of blood T cell repertoires in COVID-19. Measured with immunoSEQ multiplex PCR; TCRdb has only the in-frame clones, and not every one. The sample yields 300,000 to 450,000 clones, roughly 80% seen once. The sample comprised peripheral blood. These TCRs come from a human donor with acute or convalescent COVID-19. The donor label of this sample is uncertain.

V is TRBV5-1 and J is TRBJ2-2; 11 bases align to TRBD1. Germline V CDR1 and CDR2: SGHRS, YFSETQ. The CDR3 contains 16 residues. V lost 3 bases and J lost 4; bases outside the gene matches: 5. DNA of the CDR3: TGCGCCAGCAGCTCGATCGGGACAGGGGGCACCGGGGAGCTGTTTTTT. It codes for CASSSIGTGGTGELFF.

The chain recombines TRBV27 with TRBJ2-1; D is possibly TRBD2 (6 bases). The CDR3 has 13 residues. V lost 5 bases and J lost 3, with 8 bases in between. The germline V gene has CDR1 MNHEY and CDR2 SMNVEV (reference sequence). The CDR3 region has the DNA TGTGCCAGCAGTGGGGGGTACTACAATGAGCAGTTCTTC. This gives the protein CASSGGYYNEQFF.

V and J are TRBV9 and TRBJ2-2; D not certain. V lost 4 bases and J lost 3, with 7 bases in between. Germline V CDR1 and CDR2: SGDLS, YYNGEE. The CDR3 contains 13 residues. CDR3 protein: CASSPRYTGELFF. CDR3 sequence (DNA): TGTGCCAGCAGCCCCAGGTACACCGGGGAGCTGTTTTTT.

This chain connects TRBV6-2 or TRBV6-3 to TRBJ2-7; 12 bases are a match to TRBD2. This CDR3 contains 17 residues. With 4 bases clipped from V and 3 bases from J, the junction kept 10 bases outside the gene matches. CDR1 is MNHEY and CDR2 is SVGEGT in the germline V gene. This chain's CDR3 is CASSFLGTSGFFYEQYF. The DNA for the CDR3 is TGTGCCAGCAGTTTCTTGGGGACTAGCGGGTTCTTCTACGAGCAGTACTTC.

The V call is TRBV28, the J call TRBJ1-2; 7 nucleotides line up with TRBD1. The germline CDR1 and CDR2 sequences are MDHEN and SYDVKM. The ends lost 8 bases at V and 0 bases at J; junction bases unmatched: 3. CDR3 length equals 13 residues. The CDR3 spells CASRGTANYGYTF. The CDR3 nucleotides are TGTGCCAGCCGCGGGACAGCTAACTATGGCTACACCTTC.

This clone is a singleton in its sample. The chain is built from TRBV28 and TRBJ2-3; possibly TRBD1 for D (6 bases). The CDR3 runs to 12 residues. Germline values: CDR1 MDHEN, CDR2 SYDVKM. Trimming removed 2 bases from V and 8 bases from J, with 8 bases in between. CDR3 in DNA: TGTGCCAGCAGTTTAACAGGGAGTACGCAGTATTTT. This codes for CASSLTGSTQYF.

This chain connects TRBV5-4 to TRBJ1-1; 7 bases line up with TRBD1. Germline V lookup: CDR1 SGHNT, CDR2 YYREEE (reference sequence). V lost 4 bases and J lost 1; bases outside the gene matches: 7. The length of the CDR3 is 15 residues. The CDR3 DNA is TGTGCCAGCAGCCCGGAAGGGGGCAGGAACACTGAAGCTTTCTTT. Protein: CASSPEGGRNTEAFF.

This clone was found a few times. The V gene is TRBV19, the J gene TRBJ2-1; TRBD2 matches at 8 bases. Germline loops: CDR1 LNHDA, CDR2 SQIVND (reference sequence). The V segment lost 5 bases and the J segment 9 bases; nucleotides outside the gene matches: 6. The CDR3 has 13 residues. The CDR3 here is CASSPGTSFEQFF. CDR3 nucleotide sequence: TGTGCCAGTAGTCCAGGGACTAGTTTTGAGCAGTTCTTC.

The rearrangement joins TRBV6-1 to TRBJ1-6; D possibly corresponds to TRBD1 (6 bases). Germline CDR1 and CDR2: MNHNS and SASEGT. Trimming pared 3 bases from V and 7 bases from J, leaving 13 bases between. The CDR3 runs to 15 residues. The CDR3 protein is CASSDTGLGNSPLHF. As DNA, the CDR3 is TGTGCCAGCAGTGACACAGGGTTAGGGAATTCACCCCTCCACTTT.

This chain joins TRBV30 and TRBJ1-2, with a possible D match to TRBD1 (6 bases). There are 15 residues in the CDR3. The V gene lost 3 bases and the J gene lost 4 bases, with 18 bases spanning the gap. Germline V gene lookup returns CDR1 GTSNPN and CDR2 SVGIG (reference sequence). The CDR3 spells CAWSVPQGRLYGYTF. CDR3 sequence (DNA): TGTGCCTGGAGCGTACCTCAGGGGCGCCTCTATGGCTACACCTTC.

This CDR3 is CASSISVQGATYEQYF. The CDR3, as DNA: TGTGCCAGTAGTATCTCGGTACAGGGGGCGACCTACGAGCAGTACTTC. The rearrangement joins TRBV19 to TRBJ2-7, with TRBD1 matching 9 bases. The length of the CDR3 is 16 residues. The V gene's germline CDR1 is LNHDA and CDR2 SQIVND (reference sequence). Losses at the gene ends were 3 bases for V and 2 bases for J; bases not matched to a gene: 8.

The J gene is TRBJ2-7, the V gene TRBV6-5; TRBD1 might be the D (6 bases). Germline-derived CDR1 and CDR2 are MNHEY and SVGAGI. The ends were cut back, 6 bases at V and 2 bases at J, with 11 bases in the middle. This CDR3 contains 13 residues. In nucleotides, the CDR3 is TGTGCCAGCAGCCGGACAGTCACCTACGAGCAGTACTTC. Its translation is CASSRTVTYEQYF.

This clone occurred a few times. The V gene is TRBV2, the J gene TRBJ2-2; the D gene is possibly TRBD2 (5 bases). Germline V gene lookup returns CDR1 SNHLY and CDR2 FYNNEI. The CDR3 runs 15 residues. V was cut by 5 bases and J by 2 bases, with 12 bases left in between. The CDR3 loop is CASSLSGINTGELFF. The DNA of the CDR3 is TGTGCCAGCAGTCTCTCGGGGATTAACACCGGGGAGCTGTTTTTT.

This chain connects TRBV2 to TRBJ2-7, with TRBD1 matching over 8 bases. The CDR3 loop spans 11 amino acids. The junction had 2 bases not matched to a gene; V was cut back by 10 bases and J by 3 bases. CDR1 and CDR2 (germline): SNHLY, FYNNEI. The CDR3 here is CATGQGYEQYF. In nucleotides, the CDR3 is TGTGCCACTGGACAGGGCTACGAGCAGTACTTC.

This clone has more than one count but fewer than ten. The chain carries TRBV7-6 and TRBJ2-5, with 11 bases matching TRBD1. Germline CDR1 and CDR2: SGHVS and FNYEAQ. The length of the CDR3 is 15 residues. V dropped 4 bases and J dropped 1; count of bases not matched to a gene: 2. CDR3 region: CASSSGTGGQETQYF. As DNA, the CDR3 is TGTGCCAGCAGCTCGGGGACAGGGGGCCAAGAGACCCAGTACTTC.

V usage is TRBV30 and J usage is TRBJ2-7, with TRBD2 matching 7 bases. This CDR3 region has 15 residues. The germline V gene has CDR1 GTSNPN and CDR2 SVGIG (reference sequence). V lost 2 bases to trimming and J lost 2 bases; unmatched junction nucleotides: 9. This CDR3 reads CAWSRPGTTTYEQYF. CDR3 sequence (DNA): TGTGCCTGGAGTCGCCCCGGGACTACCACCTACGAGCAGTACTTC.

This rearrangement joins TRBV5-4 to TRBJ1-4; weak D call: TRBD1 (5 bases). V was shortened by 2 bases and J by 4 bases, with 9 bases between the two germline ends. The germline gives CDR1 SGHNT, CDR2 YYREEE (reference sequence). This CDR3 has 14 residues. The DNA of the CDR3 is TGTGCCAGCAGCTTCGGGGGACTTAATGAAAAACTGTTTTTT. Translation gives CASSFGGLNEKLFF.

V and J are TRBV19 and TRBJ2-1, with 7 bases fitting TRBD1. The CDR3 contains 18 residues. J gave up 0 bases and V 4 bases, and 12 bases lay outside the gene matches. The germline V gene encodes CDR1 LNHDA and CDR2 SQIVND (reference sequence). CDR3 DNA: TGTGCCAGTAGTAAGGACAGGTTCTACCCAAGCTCCTACAATGAGCAGTTCTTC. It specifies CASSKDRFYPSSYNEQFF.

This clone occurred many times. This CDR3 reads CAIRDSSNTGELFF. The CDR3 DNA reads TGTGCCATTCGGGACAGTTCGAACACCGGGGAGCTGTTTTTT. This chain links TRBV10-3 with TRBJ2-2, with 7 bases aligning to TRBD1. Germline V CDR1 and CDR2: ENHRY, SYGVKD. Trimming at V came to 9 bases and at J to 0 bases, leaving 4 bases not matched to a gene. The CDR3 sequence is 14 residues long.

The V and J genes are TRBV29-1 and TRBJ1-2; D is perhaps TRBD1 (6 bases). The CDR3 extends over 16 amino acids. V lost 3 bases to trimming and J lost 4 bases, with 21 bases between them. Germline V gives CDR1 SQVTM, CDR2 ANQGSEA. This chain's CDR3 is CSVELQGGLLSYGYTF. In DNA form, the CDR3 reads TGCAGCGTTGAGTTACAGGGAGGGTTGTTGAGCTATGGCTACACCTTC.

The CDR3: CASSGDRLAGDNEQFF. The CDR3 region has the DNA TGTGCCAGCAGTGGAGATCGACTAGCGGGGGACAATGAGCAGTTCTTC. The chain has TRBV6-1 and TRBJ2-1; 12 bases map to TRBD2. Germline CDR1 is MNHNS and CDR2 is SASEGT. The CDR3 runs to 16 residues. V was clipped by 4 bases and J by 5 bases; unmatched bases: 6.